The 2 T cell receptor beta chains in this list originate from one sample, sequenced in a study of cytomegalovirus exposure and HLA in healthy donors. The PCR was carried out with 60 Vbeta primers and 13 Jbeta primers. Sequencing used immunoSEQ multiplex PCR; TCRdb keeps in-frame clones, though not all of them. Of around 150,000 clones listed, roughly 77% are singletons. The sample comprised PBMCs. The receptors originated from a woman aged 40 to 50 in good health and CMV-seropositive.

V gene TRBV27 combines with J gene TRBJ2-1; a possible D gene is TRBD2 (6 bases). V lost 8 bases, J lost 6 bases, and 14 bases lay in between. This CDR3 has 13 amino acids. Germline V gene data show CDR1 as MNHEY and CDR2 as SMNVEV (reference sequence). The DNA of the CDR3 is TGTGCCAGCGGTATTACTAGCCGCAATGAGCAGTTCTTC. Translating it yields CASGITSRNEQFF.

V and J are TRBV7-9 and TRBJ2-1, with 9 bases matching TRBD1. Losses at the gene ends were 3 bases for V and 7 bases for J; bases not matched to a gene: 7. Germline assignment: CDR1 SEHNR and CDR2 FQNEAQ (reference sequence). This CDR3 is 15 amino acids long. The DNA for the CDR3 is TGTGCCAGCAGCTTGGCGGGACAGGGTGTAAATGAGCAGTTCTTC. Protein sequence: CASSLAGQGVNEQFF.